The 30 T cell receptor beta chains listed next were all sequenced from one sample in a study of T cell repertoires in cytomegalovirus infection. TCRdb re-called the reads with MiXCR, one entry per CDR3 protein. The sample has 200,000 or so distinct CDR3 sequences, around 20% seen once. Sequencing used PBMCs. These receptors originate from a human donor in good health (CMV status not recorded). Some clones in this sample may be carry-over from other donors' samples.

V is TRBV20-1 and J is TRBJ1-5; 9 bases line up with TRBD1. Germline CDR1 and CDR2: DFQATT and SNEGSKA (reference sequence). V gave up 1 base and J gave up 7 bases; unmatched junction bases: 5. This CDR3 is 14 amino acids long. The CDR3 DNA sequence: TGCAGTGCTAGAGGGGGACAGGGTACGCAGCCCCAGCATTTT. Its translation: CSARGGQGTQPQHF.

Ten or more counts support this clonotype. The chain has TRBV7-9 and TRBJ1-5; perhaps TRBD1 as D (6 bases). In germline, CDR1 is SEHNR, CDR2 FQNEAQ (reference sequence). V was trimmed by 5 bases and J by 3 bases, leaving 14 bases between them. CDR3 length equals 15 residues. CDR3 bases: TGTGCCAGCAGCGAAGGGACATCTGACAATCAGCCCCAGCATTTT. Protein: CASSEGTSDNQPQHF.

The chain has TRBV7-8 and TRBJ2-7, with D possibly TRBD1 on 5 matching bases. There are 17 residues in the CDR3. V gave up 5 bases and J gave up 7 bases, with 27 bases separating them. The germline V gene has CDR1 SGHVS and CDR2 FQNEAQ. For the CDR3, the DNA is TGTGCCAGCAGCCTAATCTCCAACAGGCTAGTGTCGAAAGAGCAGTACTTC. Translated, it gives CASSLISNRLVSKEQYF.

The rearrangement joins TRBV14 to TRBJ1-1; a weak D match, TRBD1 (5 bases). The CDR3 has 13 amino acids. The V and J ends lost 1 base and 5 bases respectively, with 8 bases between them. Germline loops: CDR1 SGHDN, CDR2 FVKESK. CDR3 nucleotide sequence: TGTGCCAGCAGCCAAGCTTGGGGGACTGAAGCTTTCTTT. It encodes CASSQAWGTEAFF.

This clonotype was seen a handful of times. The chain has TRBV7-6 and TRBJ2-2; D gene uncertain. The CDR3 length is 17 residues. Trimming took off 3 bases at V and 0 bases at J, with 14 bases between the two ends. The germline gives CDR1 SGHVS, CDR2 FNYEAQ. The CDR3 is CASSFYQQRANTGELFF. CDR3 sequence (DNA): TGTGCCAGCAGCTTCTACCAACAGAGAGCGAACACCGGGGAGCTGTTTTTT.

There are many counts of this clonotype. CDR3 in amino acids: CASSGEETQYF. DNA for the CDR3: TGTGCCAGCAGCGGGGAAGAGACCCAGTACTTC. The chain uses TRBV9 and TRBJ2-5; D gene unclear. V was shortened by 3 bases and J by 3 bases, with 3 bases between the two germline ends. This CDR3 region has 11 residues. Germline V gives CDR1 SGDLS, CDR2 YYNGEE.

The rearrangement uses TRBV29-1 and TRBJ2-7; 7 bases are shared with TRBD1. This CDR3 is built from 13 residues. Germline V gene data show CDR1 as SQVTM and CDR2 as ANQGSEA. J lost 0 bases, V lost 4 bases, and 3 bases had no gene match. For the CDR3, the DNA is TGCAGCGTTGGACAGGGACCCTCCTACGAGCAGTACTTC. It codes for CSVGQGPSYEQYF.

The V gene is TRBV12-3 or TRBV12-4, the J gene TRBJ1-2, with a tentative D call TRBD1 (5 bases). The CDR3 consists of 13 residues. V gave up 6 bases and J gave up 6 bases, with 14 bases separating them. The chain's CDR3 is CASRTSGSHGYTF. The CDR3 DNA is TGTGCCAGCAGAACGTCAGGGAGTCATGGCTACACCTTC.

The chain employs TRBV23-1 and TRBJ2-7; D is perhaps TRBD2 (7 bases). TRBV23-1 is sorted into the ORF group, with uncertain function. The CDR3 spans 15 residues. Trimming left V 7 bases short and J 5 bases short, with 21 bases between. The CDR3: CASTRGGHPPDEQYF. The DNA of the CDR3 is TGCGCCAGCACGAGGGGGGGGCATCCCCCTGACGAGCAGTACTTC.

This clonotype was seen at least ten times. The rearrangement links TRBV11-2 to TRBJ1-4; TRBD1 might be the D (6 bases). The V and J ends lost 1 base and 1 base respectively, with 10 bases between them. The CDR3 spans 16 residues. The germline V gene has CDR1 SGHAT and CDR2 FQNNGV. The CDR3 nucleotides are TGTGCCAGCAGCTTAGTAGGGGGAGGAACTAATGAAAAACTGTTTTTT. Protein product: CASSLVGGGTNEKLFF.

This clonotype was counted a few times. The chain joins TRBV7-3 to TRBJ2-3; D not certain. Deletions cut 3 bases from V and 13 bases from J, with 14 bases between. This CDR3 is built from 12 residues. Germline values: CDR1 SGHTA, CDR2 FQGTGA. CDR3 loop: CASSLGGDVKYF. CDR3 in DNA: TGTGCCAGCAGCTTGGGTGGCGATGTAAAGTATTTT.

J is TRBJ1-5 and V is TRBV20-1; D gene ambiguous. V was cut by 3 bases and J by 0 bases, with 15 bases left in between. The CDR3 has 16 residues. Per the germline V gene, CDR1 is DFQATT and CDR2 is SNEGSKA (reference sequence). CDR3 in amino acids: CSARAGATNSNQPQHF. DNA for the CDR3: TGCAGTGCTAGGGCCGGAGCAACTAATAGCAATCAGCCCCAGCATTTT.

The rearrangement joins TRBV5-6 to TRBJ2-5; perhaps TRBD2 as D (5 bases). V shed 4 bases and J shed 4 bases, with 14 bases lying between them. The CDR3 length is 14 residues. CDR1 and CDR2 from the germline V gene are SGHDT and YYEEEE. The CDR3 sequence: CASSLSEVGETQYF. CDR3 nucleotide sequence: TGTGCCAGCAGCCTCTCGGAGGTAGGAGAGACCCAGTACTTC.

The chain uses TRBV7-3 and TRBJ1-2; 11 bases are a match to TRBD1. Germline loops: CDR1 SGHTA, CDR2 FQGTGA. CDR3 size: 14 residues. The trim removed 5 bases at V and 7 bases at J, leaving 6 bases unmatched. The CDR3 region has the DNA TGTGCCAGCAGCGCGGACAGGGGGCGCGCTGGCTACACCTTC. This sequence encodes CASSADRGRAGYTF.

This clonotype was detected many times. The V and J genes are TRBV7-6 and TRBJ2-1; TRBD2 matches at 9 bases. The CDR3 spans 15 residues. From germline, CDR1 is SGHVS and CDR2 FNYEAQ. The J segment lost 6 bases and the V segment lost 6 bases, leaving 9 bases of the junction unmatched. The CDR3 region has the DNA TGTGCCAGCAGTACGCCTCGCGGGAGGGCCAATGAGCAGTTCTTC. Protein product: CASSTPRGRANEQFF.

This clonotype was seen at least ten times. The V gene is TRBV7-2, the J gene TRBJ1-6; D gene ambiguous. The CDR3 covers 14 residues. Trimming pared 3 bases from V and 7 bases from J, leaving 10 bases between. Germline V gene lookup returns CDR1 SGHTA and CDR2 FQGNSA. The CDR3 nucleotides are TGTGCCAGCAGCTTTGCAGCCCCAAATTCACCCCTCCACTTT. This gives the protein CASSFAAPNSPLHF.

This clonotype came up many times. This chain connects TRBV7-2 to TRBJ2-5, with 8 bases fitting TRBD2. The trim removed 1 base at V and 4 bases at J, leaving 2 bases unmatched. Germline CDR1 reads SGHTA; CDR2 reads FQGNSA. This CDR3 contains 14 residues. The CDR3 coding sequence is TGTGCCAGCAGCTTAGGACTAGCGTCAGAGACCCAGTACTTC. This codes for CASSLGLASETQYF.

V and J are TRBV28 and TRBJ2-7; 13 bases fit TRBD2. V dropped 8 bases and J dropped 2; count of bases not matched to a gene: 3. The CDR3 totals 14 residues. CDR1 is MDHEN, CDR2 SYDVKM, per germline. CDR3 region: CASDTSGRAYEQYF. CDR3 in DNA: TGTGCCAGCGATACTAGCGGGAGGGCCTACGAGCAGTACTTC.

This clonotype was recorded a few times. The V gene is TRBV25-1, the J gene TRBJ1-1, with D uncertain. The CDR3 extends over 13 amino acids. Germline CDR1 is MGHDK and CDR2 is SYGVNS. V was clipped by 4 bases and J by 4 bases, with 10 bases between them. The CDR3 DNA is TGTGCCAGCAGTGGGACGGGCGGCACTGAAGCTTTCTTT. Amino acids: CASSGTGGTEAFF.

This clonotype has ten or more counts. V usage is TRBV7-2 and J usage is TRBJ2-1; 13 bases align to TRBD2. Trimming cost V 3 bases and J 4 bases; bases outside gene matches: 15. There are 20 residues in the CDR3. Per germline, CDR1 SGHTA and CDR2 FQGNSA. CDR3 bases: TGTGCCAGCAGCTTTCCCATCCGAACTAGCGGGAGGGCCTCGTACAATGAGCAGTTCTTC. This translates into CASSFPIRTSGRASYNEQFF. Full variable domain (remainder filled in from reference TRBV7-2 and TRBJ2-1): GAGVSQSPSNKVTEKGKDVELRCDPISGHTALYWYRQSLGQGLEFLIYFQGNSAPDKSGLPSDRFSAERTGGSVSTLTIQRTQQEDSAVYLCASSFPIRTSGRASYNEQFFGPGTRLTVL.

This clonotype was detected a few times. The chain carries TRBV4-2 and TRBJ1-2; D may be TRBD1 (5 bases). CDR3 length: 15 residues. The V gene lost 4 bases and the J gene lost 4 bases, with 16 bases spanning the gap. Germline CDR1 and CDR2: LGHNA and YNFKEQ. This chain's CDR3 is CASSPELTGVYGYTF. CDR3 nucleotides: TGTGCCAGCAGCCCAGAGCTCACAGGAGTCTATGGCTACACCTTC.

The sample holds many counts of this clonotype. The chain combines TRBV7-2 with TRBJ2-5; the match to TRBD2 covers 7 bases. V dropped 4 bases and J dropped 4; count of bases not matched to a gene: 6. The CDR3 covers 14 residues. The V gene's germline CDR1 is SGHTA and CDR2 FQGNSA. This chain's CDR3 is CASSSQRDSETQYF. The CDR3 DNA sequence: TGTGCCAGCAGCTCACAGCGGGATTCAGAGACCCAGTACTTC.

The chain uses TRBV20-1 and TRBJ2-7, with 9 bases that match TRBD1. Germline V lookup: CDR1 DFQATT, CDR2 SNEGSKA (reference sequence). After removal of 6 bases from V and 0 bases from J, the junction contained 6 bases not matched to a gene. The CDR3 sequence is 14 residues long. The DNA for the CDR3 is TGCAGTGCCAACCGGGACAGGGACTCCTACGAGCAGTACTTC. This sequence encodes CSANRDRDSYEQYF.

This clonotype has only a few counts. This chain connects TRBV5-4 to TRBJ1-1; D is perhaps TRBD1 (5 bases). Germline V gene lookup returns CDR1 SGHNT and CDR2 YYREEE (reference sequence). The CDR3 spans 14 residues. V was pared by 2 bases and J by 4 bases, with 12 bases between. CDR3 DNA: TGTGCCAGCAGCTTCCAGGGAAGGAGCACTGAAGCTTTCTTT. Translating gives CASSFQGRSTEAFF.

This clonotype appeared many times. V gene TRBV7-2 combines with J gene TRBJ2-1; either TRBD1 or TRBD2 may fit D (5 bases each). Germline CDR1 SGHTA, CDR2 FQGNSA. The CDR3 is made up of 16 amino acids. Trimming left V 0 bases short and J 1 base short, with 10 bases between. CDR3 nucleotide sequence: TGTGCCAGCAGCTTAGCCCCGGGACGATCCTACAATGAGCAGTTCTTC. This sequence encodes CASSLAPGRSYNEQFF.

Here the CDR3 DNA reads TGTGCCAGCAGCTTAACACAAAACGCTGAAGCTTTCTTT. Translating gives CASSLTQNAEAFF. The gene calls are TRBV7-3 and TRBJ1-1; D uncertain. V dropped 0 bases and J dropped 6 bases, with 8 bases sitting between them. This CDR3 has 13 amino acids. Germline-derived CDR1 and CDR2 are SGHTA and FQGTGA.

This clonotype was detected only once. This may come from a read error, since a much larger clone is one base off. The gene calls are TRBV6-2 or TRBV6-3 and TRBJ2-1; a possible D gene is TRBD2 (6 bases). The CDR3 is 17 amino acids. Germline values: CDR1 MNHEY, CDR2 SVGEGT. Here the CDR3 DNA reads TGTACCAGCAGCCCAGTCTATGGGCGGGGAGACGACAATGAGCAGTTCTTC. Protein product: CTSSPVYGRGDDNEQFF.

This clonotype was observed many times. The chain joins TRBV11-2 to TRBJ2-1; 11 bases align to TRBD2. Germline V gene sequence: CDR1 SGHAT, CDR2 FQNNGV. CDR3 length: 19 residues. V lost 5 bases, J lost 7 bases, and 19 bases stayed unmatched. The CDR3 here is CASSAKVLASGGSANEQFF. In DNA form, the CDR3 reads TGTGCCAGCAGCGCGAAGGTTCTGGCTAGCGGGGGGTCCGCGAATGAGCAGTTCTTC.

The CDR3 DNA follows: TGCAGTGCTAGAGCCCCGGACAGAAATGAAAAACTGTTTTTT. Protein: CSARAPDRNEKLFF. The chain has TRBV20-1 and TRBJ1-4, with a weak D call TRBD1 (6 bases). V shed 1 base and J shed 5 bases, with 11 bases lying between them. CDR3 length: 14 amino acids. CDR1 and CDR2 from the germline V gene are DFQATT and SNEGSKA (reference sequence).

The chain has TRBV20-1 and TRBJ2-1; 12 bases align to TRBD2. V gave up 0 bases and J gave up 7 bases; unmatched junction bases: 13. Germline V lookup: CDR1 DFQATT, CDR2 SNEGSKA (reference sequence). This CDR3 region has 18 residues. The CDR3 DNA sequence: TGCAGTGCTAGAGACATGGACTCGACTAGCGGGAGATGGAATGAGCAGTTCTTC. Protein: CSARDMDSTSGRWNEQFF.